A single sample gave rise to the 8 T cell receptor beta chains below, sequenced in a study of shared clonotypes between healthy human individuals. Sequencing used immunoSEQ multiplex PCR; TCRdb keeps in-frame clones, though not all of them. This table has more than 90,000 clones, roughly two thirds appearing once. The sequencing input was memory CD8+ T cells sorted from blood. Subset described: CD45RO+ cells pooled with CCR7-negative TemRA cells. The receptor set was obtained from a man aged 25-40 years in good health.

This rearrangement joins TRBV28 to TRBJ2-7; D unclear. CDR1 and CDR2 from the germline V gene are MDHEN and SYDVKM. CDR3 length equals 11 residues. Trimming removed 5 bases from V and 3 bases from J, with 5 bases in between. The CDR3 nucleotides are TGTGCCAGCAGTATGAACTACGAGCAGTACTTC. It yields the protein CASSMNYEQYF.

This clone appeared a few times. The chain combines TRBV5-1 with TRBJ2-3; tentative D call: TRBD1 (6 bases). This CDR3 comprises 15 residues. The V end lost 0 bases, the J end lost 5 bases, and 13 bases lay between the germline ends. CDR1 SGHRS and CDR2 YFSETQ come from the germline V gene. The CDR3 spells CASSLALGAGDTQYF. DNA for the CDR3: TGCGCCAGCAGCTTGGCCCTGGGGGCCGGAGATACGCAGTATTTT.

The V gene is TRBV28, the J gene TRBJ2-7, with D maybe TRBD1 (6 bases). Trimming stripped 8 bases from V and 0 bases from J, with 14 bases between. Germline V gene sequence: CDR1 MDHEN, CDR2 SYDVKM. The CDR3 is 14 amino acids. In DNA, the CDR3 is TGTGCCAGCTTAGTTGCAGGGGACTCCTACGAGCAGTACTTC. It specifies CASLVAGDSYEQYF. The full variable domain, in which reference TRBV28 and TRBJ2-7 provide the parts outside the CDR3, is DVKVTQSSRYLVKRTGEKVFLECVQDMDHENMFWYRQDPGLGLRLIYFSYDVKMKEKGDIPEGYSVSREKKERFSLILESASTNQTSMYLCASLVAGDSYEQYFGPGTRLTVT.

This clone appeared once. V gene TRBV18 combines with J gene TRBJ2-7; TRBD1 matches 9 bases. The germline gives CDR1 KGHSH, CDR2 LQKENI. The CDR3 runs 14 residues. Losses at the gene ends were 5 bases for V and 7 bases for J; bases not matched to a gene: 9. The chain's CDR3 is CASSSTGGILEQYF. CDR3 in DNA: TGTGCCAGCTCATCGACAGGGGGAATATTGGAGCAGTACTTC.

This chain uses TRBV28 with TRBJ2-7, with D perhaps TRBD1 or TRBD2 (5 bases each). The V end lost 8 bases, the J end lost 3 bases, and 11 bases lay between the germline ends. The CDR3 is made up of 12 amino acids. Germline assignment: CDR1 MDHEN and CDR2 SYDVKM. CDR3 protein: CASAGADYEQYF. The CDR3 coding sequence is TGTGCCAGCGCCGGGGCGGACTACGAGCAGTACTTC.

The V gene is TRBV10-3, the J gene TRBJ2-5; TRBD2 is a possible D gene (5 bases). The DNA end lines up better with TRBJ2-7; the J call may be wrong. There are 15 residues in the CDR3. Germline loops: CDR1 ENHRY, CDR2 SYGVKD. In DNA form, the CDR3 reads TGTGCCATCAGTGAGGAGGCGGGTTTCTCTTACGAGCAGTACTTC. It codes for CAISEEAGFSYEQYF.

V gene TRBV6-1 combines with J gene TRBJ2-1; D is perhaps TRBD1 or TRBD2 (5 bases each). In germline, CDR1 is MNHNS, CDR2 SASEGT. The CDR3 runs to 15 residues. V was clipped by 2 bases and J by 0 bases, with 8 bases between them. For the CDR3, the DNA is TGTGCCAGCAGTGAATGGGGGAGCTCCTACAATGAGCAGTTCTTC. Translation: CASSEWGSSYNEQFF.

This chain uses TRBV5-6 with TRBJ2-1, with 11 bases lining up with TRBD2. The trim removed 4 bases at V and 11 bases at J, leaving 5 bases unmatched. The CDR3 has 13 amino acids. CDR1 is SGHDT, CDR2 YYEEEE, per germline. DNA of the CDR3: TGTGCCAGCAGCGGCTTAGCGGGAGGGAAGCAGTTCTTC. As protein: CASSGLAGGKQFF.